A selection of T cell receptor beta chains follows, all from one sample in a study of CD8 T cells in Susac syndrome. TCRdb analysed the immunoSEQ multiplex PCR reads with MiXCR anew, one entry per CDR3 protein. The data show some 200,000 distinct CDR3 sequences, about 94% seen once. Specimen: CD8+ T cells from PBMCs. These receptors originate from a human donor with multiple sclerosis. The CDR3 runs from the conserved cysteine through the conserved F or W. Fields, in order: D gene, V gene, J gene, clone size, CDR3 protein, CDR3 DNA. A D gene is named only where the DNA matches it firmly. The listing skips clone size in some rows; elsewhere it reads once, few, many or a size class.

d_call: TRBD1
v_call: TRBV27
j_call: TRBJ2-7
clone_size: NA
cdr3_aa: CASCAGTGSSYEQYF
cdr3_nt: TGTGCCAGCTGTGCCGGGACAGGGTCCTCCTACGAGCAGTACTTC

d_call: NA
v_call: TRBV4-2
j_call: TRBJ1-4
clone_size: NA
cdr3_aa: CASSPNPSGTNEKLFF
cdr3_nt: TGTGCCAGCAGCCCCAACCCGTCCGGCACTAATGAAAAACTGTTTTTT

d_call: NA
v_call: TRBV7-8
j_call: TRBJ2-3
clone_size: NA
cdr3_aa: CASSLGLATTDTQYF
cdr3_nt: TGTGCCAGCAGCTTAGGGCTAGCGACAACAGATACGCAGTATTTT

d_call: NA
v_call: TRBV5-1
j_call: TRBJ2-5
clone_size: NA
cdr3_aa: CASSLRGGTDQETQYF
cdr3_nt: TGCGCCAGCAGCTTGCGGGGGGGGACAGACCAAGAGACCCAGTACTTC

d_call: NA
v_call: TRBV4-3
j_call: TRBJ2-1
clone_size: NA
cdr3_aa: CASSQDRNDGNEQFF
cdr3_nt: TGCGCCAGCAGCCAAGATCGGAATGACGGCAATGAGCAGTTCTTC

d_call: NA
v_call: TRBV5-6
j_call: TRBJ2-7
clone_size: NA
cdr3_aa: CASSPTGGGSEQYF
cdr3_nt: TGTGCCAGCAGCCCGACGGGTGGTGGCAGTGAGCAGTACTTC

d_call: NA
v_call: TRBV7-9
j_call: TRBJ1-6
clone_size: once
cdr3_aa: CASSSVSYNSPLHF
cdr3_nt: TGTGCCAGCAGCTCAGTGTCCTATAATTCACCCCTCCACTTT

d_call: NA
v_call: TRBV30
j_call: TRBJ1-1
clone_size: NA
cdr3_aa: CAWSLGMDTEAFF
cdr3_nt: TGTGCCTGGAGTCTAGGGATGGACACTGAAGCTTTCTTT

d_call: TRBD2
v_call: TRBV3-1
j_call: TRBJ2-3
clone_size: NA
cdr3_aa: CASSQGTSGIITDTQYF
cdr3_nt: TGTGCCAGCAGCCAAGGGACTAGCGGGATTATAACAGATACGCAGTATTTT

d_call: NA
v_call: TRBV4-1
j_call: TRBJ1-6
clone_size: NA
cdr3_aa: CASSQDRGWAPLHF
cdr3_nt: TGCGCCAGCAGCCAAGATCGGGGGTGGGCACCCCTCCACTTT

d_call: TRBD2
v_call: TRBV29-1
j_call: TRBJ2-7
clone_size: NA
cdr3_aa: CSPSGGKDPSYEQYF
cdr3_nt: TGCAGCCCTAGCGGGGGAAAGGACCCCTCCTACGAGCAGTACTTC

d_call: NA
v_call: TRBV29-1
j_call: TRBJ1-5
clone_size: NA
cdr3_aa: CSVFGGSQPQHF
cdr3_nt: TGCAGCGTTTTCGGGGGAAGTCAGCCCCAGCATTTT

d_call: NA
v_call: TRBV13
j_call: TRBJ2-2
clone_size: NA
cdr3_aa: CASSSGTPNTGELFF
cdr3_nt: TGTGCCAGCAGCTCCGGGACGCCAAACACCGGGGAGCTGTTTTTT

d_call: NA
v_call: TRBV15
j_call: TRBJ2-2
clone_size: NA
cdr3_aa: CATSLLDGTANTGELFF
cdr3_nt: TGTGCCACCAGCCTCTTGGACGGAACCGCGAACACCGGGGAGCTGTTTTTT

d_call: NA
v_call: TRBV30
j_call: TRBJ1-1
clone_size: once
cdr3_aa: CAWGLGVNTEAFF
cdr3_nt: TGTGCCTGGGGATTAGGCGTGAACACTGAAGCTTTCTTT

d_call: NA
v_call: TRBV9
j_call: TRBJ2-1
clone_size: NA
cdr3_aa: CASSVDNGYNEQFF
cdr3_nt: TGTGCCAGCAGCGTAGACAATGGGTACAATGAGCAGTTCTTC

d_call: NA
v_call: TRBV6-5
j_call: TRBJ1-1
clone_size: NA
cdr3_aa: CASSYSPEGTEAFF
cdr3_nt: TGTGCCAGCAGTTACTCCCCAGAAGGGACTGAAGCTTTCTTT

d_call: NA
v_call: TRBV7-8
j_call: TRBJ2-1
clone_size: NA
cdr3_aa: CASSLEGYEQFF
cdr3_nt: TGTGCCAGCAGCTTAGAGGGCTATGAGCAGTTCTTC

d_call: NA
v_call: TRBV30
j_call: TRBJ2-7
clone_size: NA
cdr3_aa: CAWSDRDYEQYF
cdr3_nt: TGTGCCTGGAGTGACAGGGATTACGAGCAGTACTTC

d_call: NA
v_call: TRBV19
j_call: TRBJ2-5
clone_size: NA
cdr3_aa: CASSATGSGQETQYF
cdr3_nt: TGTGCCAGTAGCGCGACAGGTAGTGGGCAAGAGACCCAGTACTTC

d_call: NA
v_call: TRBV30
j_call: TRBJ1-3
clone_size: NA
cdr3_aa: CAWSVVGNTIYF
cdr3_nt: TGTGCCTGGAGTGTGGTCGGAAACACCATATATTTT

d_call: NA
v_call: TRBV20-1
j_call: TRBJ1-4
clone_size: NA
cdr3_aa: CSAPAAGGLNEKLFF
cdr3_nt: TGCAGTGCCCCGGCGGCGGGGGGACTTAATGAAAAACTGTTTTTT

d_call: NA
v_call: TRBV7-9
j_call: TRBJ2-1
clone_size: NA
cdr3_aa: CASSRTLADYYNEQFF
cdr3_nt: TGTGCCAGCAGCCGGACACTAGCTGACTACTACAATGAGCAGTTCTTC

d_call: NA
v_call: TRBV20-1
j_call: TRBJ2-2
clone_size: once
cdr3_aa: CSARVQDTGELFF
cdr3_nt: TGCAGTGCTAGAGTACAGGACACCGGGGAGCTGTTTTTT

d_call: NA
v_call: TRBV7-2
j_call: TRBJ2-1
clone_size: NA
cdr3_aa: CASSLGPYPSYNEQFF
cdr3_nt: TGTGCCAGCAGCTTAGGACCCTACCCCTCCTACAATGAGCAGTTCTTC

d_call: NA
v_call: TRBV29-1
j_call: TRBJ2-2
clone_size: NA
cdr3_aa: CSVRYPDATGELFF
cdr3_nt: TGCAGCGTTAGATACCCGGACGCCACCGGGGAGCTGTTTTTT

d_call: NA
v_call: TRBV27
j_call: TRBJ1-1
clone_size: NA
cdr3_aa: CASRITANTEAFF
cdr3_nt: TGTGCCAGCCGTATCACGGCGAACACTGAAGCTTTCTTT

d_call: NA
v_call: TRBV3-1
j_call: TRBJ2-3
clone_size: NA
cdr3_aa: CASRPTSTTQYF
cdr3_nt: TGTGCCAGCAGACCCACTAGCACCACGCAGTATTTT

d_call: NA
v_call: TRBV2
j_call: TRBJ2-1
clone_size: NA
cdr3_aa: CASSPGAGPYNEQFF
cdr3_nt: TGTGCCAGCAGCCCGGGGGCGGGACCGTACAATGAGCAGTTCTTC

d_call: NA
v_call: TRBV19
j_call: TRBJ1-2
clone_size: NA
cdr3_aa: CASTRTSRDGYTF
cdr3_nt: TGTGCCAGTACCCGGACTTCAAGAGATGGCTACACCTTC

d_call: TRBD1
v_call: TRBV18
j_call: TRBJ1-2
clone_size: NA
cdr3_aa: CASSALRDRESGYTF
cdr3_nt: TGTGCCAGCTCAGCGCTGCGGGACAGGGAATCTGGCTACACCTTC

d_call: NA
v_call: TRBV27
j_call: TRBJ2-7
clone_size: NA
cdr3_aa: CASSYAGSYEQYF
cdr3_nt: TGTGCCAGCAGTTACGCCGGCTCCTACGAGCAGTACTTC

d_call: NA
v_call: TRBV15
j_call: TRBJ2-1
clone_size: once
cdr3_aa: CATRKGGSSYNEQFF
cdr3_nt: TGTGCCACCAGAAAAGGCGGTAGCTCCTACAATGAGCAGTTCTTC

d_call: NA
v_call: TRBV12-3/TRBV12-4
j_call: TRBJ1-2
clone_size: few
cdr3_aa: CASRQGYGYTF
cdr3_nt: TGTGCCAGCAGGCAGGGATATGGCTACACCTTC

d_call: TRBD1
v_call: TRBV7-8
j_call: TRBJ1-5
clone_size: NA
cdr3_aa: CASSPRTGEGNQPQHF
cdr3_nt: TGTGCCAGCAGCCCGCGGACAGGGGAAGGCAATCAGCCCCAGCATTTT

d_call: NA
v_call: TRBV13
j_call: TRBJ2-7
clone_size: few
cdr3_aa: CASSLGDSTYEQYF
cdr3_nt: TGTGCCAGCAGCTTAGGAGACTCGACCTACGAGCAGTACTTC

d_call: NA
v_call: TRBV11-2
j_call: TRBJ2-5
clone_size: NA
cdr3_aa: CASSLEFELQETQYF
cdr3_nt: TGTGCCAGCAGCTTAGAATTTGAGCTCCAAGAGACCCAGTACTTC

d_call: TRBD2
v_call: TRBV20-1
j_call: TRBJ2-7
clone_size: NA
cdr3_aa: CSAKGAGVSYEQYF
cdr3_nt: TGCAGTGCTAAGGGAGCGGGGGTCTCCTACGAGCAGTACTTC

d_call: TRBD2
v_call: TRBV9
j_call: TRBJ2-3
clone_size: few
cdr3_aa: CASSALAGEDTQYF
cdr3_nt: TGTGCCAGCAGCGCGCTAGCGGGAGAAGATACGCAGTATTTT

d_call: NA
v_call: TRBV18
j_call: TRBJ2-3
clone_size: once
cdr3_aa: CASSPVRITDTQYF
cdr3_nt: TGTGCCAGCTCCCCCGTCCGGATCACAGATACGCAGTATTTT

d_call: NA
v_call: TRBV3-1
j_call: TRBJ2-3
clone_size: few
cdr3_aa: CASSQVSAFTDTQYF
cdr3_nt: TGTGCCAGCAGCCAAGTTAGCGCCTTCACAGATACGCAGTATTTT

d_call: NA
v_call: TRBV4-1
j_call: TRBJ2-7
clone_size: NA
cdr3_aa: CASSQGAGSSYEQYF
cdr3_nt: TGCGCCAGCAGCCAAGGTGCTGGGAGCTCCTACGAGCAGTACTTC

d_call: NA
v_call: TRBV20-1
j_call: TRBJ2-3
clone_size: NA
cdr3_aa: CSAINLRDLISTDTQYF
cdr3_nt: TGCAGTGCTATAAACCTACGGGACCTTATTAGCACAGATACGCAGTATTTT

d_call: NA
v_call: TRBV29-1
j_call: TRBJ2-3
clone_size: NA
cdr3_aa: CSVVGTRSGTDTQYF
cdr3_nt: TGCAGCGTTGTTGGGACCCGGTCGGGCACAGATACGCAGTATTTT

d_call: NA
v_call: TRBV13
j_call: TRBJ2-7
clone_size: once
cdr3_aa: CASSPGASFYEQYF
cdr3_nt: TGTGCCAGCAGCCCAGGGGCCTCGTTCTACGAGCAGTACTTC

d_call: TRBD1
v_call: TRBV29-1
j_call: TRBJ1-2
clone_size: NA
cdr3_aa: CSATGGDGYTF
cdr3_nt: TGCAGCGCTACAGGGGGCGATGGCTACACCTTC

d_call: TRBD1
v_call: TRBV7-9
j_call: TRBJ1-5
clone_size: NA
cdr3_aa: CAIQNTGTVNQPQHF
cdr3_nt: TGTGCTATCCAAAATACCGGGACAGTCAATCAGCCCCAGCATTTT

d_call: TRBD1
v_call: TRBV6-2/TRBV6-3
j_call: TRBJ2-7
clone_size: NA
cdr3_aa: CASSYLGQSYEQYF
cdr3_nt: TGTGCCAGCAGTTACCTGGGACAGTCCTACGAGCAGTACTTC

d_call: NA
v_call: TRBV7-7
j_call: TRBJ2-1
clone_size: few
cdr3_aa: CASSLGTGNEQFF
cdr3_nt: TGTGCTAGCAGCTTAGGGACCGGGAATGAGCAGTTCTTC

d_call: NA
v_call: TRBV29-1
j_call: TRBJ2-1
clone_size: NA
cdr3_aa: CSTWDTKSEQFF
cdr3_nt: TGCAGCACCTGGGACACGAAGAGTGAGCAGTTCTTC